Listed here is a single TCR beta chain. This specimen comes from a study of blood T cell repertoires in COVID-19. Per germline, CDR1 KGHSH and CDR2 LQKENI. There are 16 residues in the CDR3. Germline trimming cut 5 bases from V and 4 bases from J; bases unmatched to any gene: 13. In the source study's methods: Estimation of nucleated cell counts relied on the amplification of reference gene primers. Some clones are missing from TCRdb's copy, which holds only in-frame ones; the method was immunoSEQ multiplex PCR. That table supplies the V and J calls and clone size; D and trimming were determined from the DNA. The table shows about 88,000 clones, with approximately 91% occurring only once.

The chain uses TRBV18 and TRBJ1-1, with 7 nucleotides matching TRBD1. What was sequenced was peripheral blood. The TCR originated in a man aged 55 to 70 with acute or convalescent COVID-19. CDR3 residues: CASSFGTVFSGTEAFF. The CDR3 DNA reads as TGTGCCAGCTCATTCGGGACAGTTTTTTCGGGCACTGAAGCTTTCTTT.